This TCR beta chain was profiled in a study of blood T cell repertoires in COVID-19. Study in general: Collection of acute and convalescent COVID-19 samples took place in the United States, Italy and Spain. Sources were T cells, B-cell-depleted T cells, or PBMCs; the material itself was cDNA or gDNA.

The CDR3 length is 11 residues. V lost 3 bases, J lost 10 bases, and 6 bases lay in between. Per germline, CDR1 KGHDR and CDR2 SFDVKD. As handled by the study authors: Cell counts per sample came from amplifying reference gene primers. Profiled with immunoSEQ multiplex PCR; TCRdb holds only in-frame clones, not every one. V and J calls and clone size are given by that table; D and trimming were obtained from the DNA. The data hold 50,000 or so clones, with about 89% observed a single time. The rearrangement links TRBV24-1 to TRBJ2-1; no clear D gene. The receptor comes from a human donor in a cohort sampled during active COVID-19. Sequencing was carried out using peripheral blood. The CDR3 loop is CATSDLEEQFF. DNA for the CDR3: TGTGCCACCAGTGATCTGGAGGAGCAGTTCTTC.